The 15 T cell receptor beta chains in this list originate from one sample, sequenced in a study of control samples from healthy donors and cancer patients. Profiling relied on immunoSEQ multiplex PCR, and the TCRdb table lists in-frame clones only, not all of them. Of about 160,000 clones in the sample, roughly 95% are singletons; the top ten hold approximately 1%. Sequencing used blood. The receptor set was obtained from a woman aged 30 to 39 in good health.

This chain connects TRBV18 to TRBJ1-1; D perhaps matches TRBD1 (5 bases). Per the germline V gene, CDR1 is KGHSH and CDR2 is LQKENI. This CDR3 is built from 13 residues. Trimming left V 6 bases short and J 4 bases short, with 12 bases between. In nucleotides, the CDR3 is TGTGCCAGCTCCGTGGGGCAGATCACTGAAGCTTTCTTT. Protein sequence: CASSVGQITEAFF. The full variable domain, rest sourced from reference TRBV18 and TRBJ1-1, is NAGVMQNPRHLVRRRGQEARLRCSPMKGHSHVYWYRQLPEEGLKFMVYLQKENIIDESGMPKERFSAEFPKEGPSILRIQQVVRGDSAAYFCASSVGQITEAFFGQGTRLTVV.

The V and J genes are TRBV5-6 and TRBJ1-2; D might be TRBD1 (6 bases). CDR1 and CDR2 (germline): SGHDT, YYEEEE. CDR3 length equals 12 residues. V lost 7 bases and J 6 bases, leaving 13 bases between the germline ends. CDR3: CASPRRGNGYTF. The CDR3 bases are TGTGCCAGCCCGAGGAGGGGGAATGGCTACACCTTC.

The CDR3 DNA is TGTGCCAGTAGTATAGGGACTAGCAGGGAGGCGTTCTTC. Protein sequence: CASSIGTSREAFF. The V gene is TRBV19, the J gene TRBJ2-1; TRBD2 matches 8 bases. The germline V gene has CDR1 LNHDA and CDR2 SQIVND (reference sequence). The CDR3 covers 13 residues. V was pared by 1 base and J by 15 bases, with 8 bases of the junction left unmatched.

This sequence joins TRBV6-1 and TRBJ1-4, with D possibly matching TRBD1 (5 bases). V was cut by 3 bases and J by 3 bases, with 17 bases left in between. The germline V gene has CDR1 MNHNS and CDR2 SASEGT. This CDR3 is built from 17 residues. CDR3 loop: CASSDPLGDVANEKLFF. In nucleotides, the CDR3 is TGTGCCAGCAGTGATCCTTTGGGGGACGTTGCTAATGAAAAACTGTTTTTT.

This chain connects TRBV7-8 to TRBJ1-6, with D perhaps matching TRBD1 (5 bases). The germline V gene has CDR1 SGHVS and CDR2 FQNEAQ. The germline V and J ends were trimmed by 3 bases and 7 bases, with 10 bases remaining between them. The CDR3 loop spans 14 amino acids. Here the CDR3 reads CASSFGGGNSPLHF. CDR3 DNA sequence: TGTGCCAGCAGCTTTGGGGGAGGAAATTCACCCCTCCACTTT. Supplemented by reference TRBV7-8 and TRBJ1-6, the full variable domain reads GAGVSQSPRYKVAKRGQDVALRCDPISGHVSLFWYQQALGQGPEFLTYFQNEAQLDKSGLPSDRFFAERPEGSVSTLKIQRTQQEDSAVYLCASSFGGGNSPLHFGNGTRLTVT.

The rearrangement joins TRBV10-2 to TRBJ1-2; a possible D gene is TRBD1 (6 bases). The CDR3 is made up of 14 amino acids. V gave up 3 bases and J gave up 2 bases, with 10 bases separating them. Per the germline V gene, CDR1 is WSHSY and CDR2 is SAAADI. Written as DNA, the CDR3 is TGCGCCAGCAGTGAAGCAGGGGCCAACTATGGCTACACCTTC. Amino acid sequence: CASSEAGANYGYTF.

The chain recombines TRBV2 with TRBJ1-3; D perhaps matches TRBD1 (6 bases). The CDR3 contains 13 residues. Germline loops: CDR1 SNHLY, CDR2 FYNNEI. The V end was cut by 11 bases, the J end by 0 bases, with 11 bases between. The CDR3 is CAGQSLSGNTIYF. As DNA, the CDR3 is TGTGCCGGACAGTCGCTCTCTGGAAACACCATATATTTT.

The gene calls are TRBV28 and TRBJ1-2, with TRBD1 matching over 10 bases. Germline CDR1 and CDR2: MDHEN and SYDVKM. Trimming at V came to 6 bases and at J to 4 bases, leaving 5 bases not matched to a gene. This CDR3 has 14 residues. CDR3 residues: CASSLGQGTYGYTF. CDR3 coding DNA: TGTGCCAGCAGCCTGGGACAGGGGACCTATGGCTACACCTTC.

The rearrangement links TRBV6-5 to TRBJ1-1; the D is unclear. The V end was cut by 9 bases, the J end by 0 bases, with 11 bases between. Germline V gene sequence: CDR1 MNHEY, CDR2 SVGAGI. The CDR3 length is 13 residues. The CDR3 DNA sequence: TGTGCCAGTAAGCACACTATGAACACTGAAGCTTTCTTT. This codes for CASKHTMNTEAFF.

The count of this clone is one. This chain connects TRBV5-5 to TRBJ2-6, with D tentatively TRBD2 (6 bases). V lost 4 bases and J lost 4, with 18 bases in between. The CDR3 contains 17 residues. CDR1 and CDR2 (germline): SGHKS, YYEKEE (reference sequence). The CDR3 loop reads CASSLNQGGAGANVLTF. The DNA for the CDR3 is TGTGCCAGCAGCCTTAACCAGGGAGGAGCGGGGGCCAACGTCCTGACTTTC.

This clone appeared a single time. V usage is TRBV5-5 and J usage is TRBJ2-5; 9 bases fit TRBD2. The V gene end was trimmed by 1 base and the J gene end by 2 bases; junction bases not matched to a gene: 12. CDR1 and CDR2 from the germline V gene are SGHKS and YYEKEE (reference sequence). The CDR3 has 18 amino acids. For the CDR3, the DNA is TGTGCCAGCAGCTTGAAAGGTCAGCGGGGGGCGGCTCAAGAGACCCAGTACTTC. This sequence encodes CASSLKGQRGAAQETQYF.

The chain joins TRBV20-1 to TRBJ1-6, with no clear D. The CDR3 has 11 amino acids. V was cut by 5 bases and J by 13 bases, with 12 bases left in between. The germline CDR1 and CDR2 sequences are DFQATT and SNEGSKA (reference sequence). CDR3 in DNA: TGCAGTGCTTTTGCCCTGGGGCCCCTCCACTTT. Residues: CSAFALGPLHF.

The V call is TRBV5-1, the J call TRBJ2-3, with 11 nucleotides matching TRBD2. The CDR3 contains 15 residues. CDR1 is SGHRS, CDR2 YFSETQ, per germline. The V gene end was trimmed by 4 bases and the J gene end by 2 bases; junction bases not matched to a gene: 3. The CDR3 coding sequence is TGCGCCAGCAGCAAACTAGCGGGAGTCACAGATACGCAGTATTTT. Protein sequence: CASSKLAGVTDTQYF.

The chain is built from TRBV5-1 and TRBJ1-5; 9 bases line up with TRBD1. Germline loops: CDR1 SGHRS, CDR2 YFSETQ. The CDR3 totals 14 residues. V shed 4 bases, J shed 7 bases, and the junction held 6 bases outside the gene matches. DNA of the CDR3: TGCGCCAGCAGCCCAGAGACAGGGGGACAGCCCCAGCATTTT. Its protein product is CASSPETGGQPQHF. The full variable domain, in which reference TRBV5-1 and TRBJ1-5 provide the parts outside the CDR3, is KAGVTQTPRYLIKTRGQQVTLSCSPISGHRSVSWYQQTPGQGLQFLFEYFSETQRNKGNFPGRFSGRQFSNSRSEMNVSTLELGDSALYLCASSPETGGQPQHFGDGTRLSIL.

This chain joins TRBV5-1 and TRBJ2-7; 14 nucleotides match TRBD2. V gave up 3 bases and J gave up 5 bases; unmatched junction bases: 4. This CDR3 is built from 15 residues. Germline assignment: CDR1 SGHRS and CDR2 YFSETQ. The DNA of the CDR3 is TGCGCCAGCAGCTCGGGACTAGCGGGAGCCCACGAGCAGTACTTC. Translated: CASSSGLAGAHEQYF.